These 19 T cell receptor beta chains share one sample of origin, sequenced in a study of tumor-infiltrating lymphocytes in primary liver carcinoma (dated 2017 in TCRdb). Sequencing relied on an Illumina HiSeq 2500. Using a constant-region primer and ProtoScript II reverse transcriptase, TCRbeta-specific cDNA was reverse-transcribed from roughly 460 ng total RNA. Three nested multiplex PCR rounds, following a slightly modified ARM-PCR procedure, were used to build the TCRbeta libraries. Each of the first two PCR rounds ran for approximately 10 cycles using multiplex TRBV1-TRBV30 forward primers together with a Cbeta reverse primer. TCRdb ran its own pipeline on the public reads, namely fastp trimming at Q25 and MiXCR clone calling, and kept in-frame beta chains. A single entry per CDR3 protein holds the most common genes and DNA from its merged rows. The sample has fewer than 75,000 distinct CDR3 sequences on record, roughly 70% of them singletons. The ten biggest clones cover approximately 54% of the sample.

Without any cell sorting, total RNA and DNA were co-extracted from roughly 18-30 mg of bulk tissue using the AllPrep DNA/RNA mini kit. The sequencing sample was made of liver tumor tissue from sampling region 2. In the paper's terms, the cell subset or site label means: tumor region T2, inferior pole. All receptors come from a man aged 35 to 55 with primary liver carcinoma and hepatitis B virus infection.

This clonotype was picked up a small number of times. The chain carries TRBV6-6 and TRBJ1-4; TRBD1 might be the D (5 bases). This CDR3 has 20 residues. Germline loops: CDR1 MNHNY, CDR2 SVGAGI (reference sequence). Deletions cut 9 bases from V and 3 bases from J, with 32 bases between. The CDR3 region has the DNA TGTGCCAGGAGTGCGTTTCTTTTCGGGGCAGCACTTACTGCTAATGAAAAACTGTTTTTT. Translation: CARSAFLFGAALTANEKLFF.

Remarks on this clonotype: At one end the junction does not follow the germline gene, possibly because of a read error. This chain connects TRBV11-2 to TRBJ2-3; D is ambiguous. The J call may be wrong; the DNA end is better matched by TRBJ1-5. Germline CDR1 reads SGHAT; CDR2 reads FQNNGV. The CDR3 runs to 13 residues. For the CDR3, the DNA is TGTGCCATCAGCTTGATTAGCACAGATAGGCAGCATTTT. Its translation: CAISLISTDRQHF.

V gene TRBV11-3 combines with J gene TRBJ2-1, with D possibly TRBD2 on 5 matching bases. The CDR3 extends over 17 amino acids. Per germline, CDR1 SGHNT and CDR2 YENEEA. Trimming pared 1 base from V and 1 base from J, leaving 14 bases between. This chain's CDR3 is CASSLGFGGLSYNEQFF. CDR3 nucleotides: TGTGCCAGCAGCTTAGGGTTCGGCGGGCTTTCCTACAATGAGCAGTTCTTC.

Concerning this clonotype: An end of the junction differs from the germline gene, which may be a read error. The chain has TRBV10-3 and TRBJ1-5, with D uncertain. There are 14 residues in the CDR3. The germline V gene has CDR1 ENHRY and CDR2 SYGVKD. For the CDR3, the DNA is TGTGCCATCAGTGAGTATGAGGACGACCAGCACCAGCATTTT. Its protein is CAISEYEDDQHQHF.

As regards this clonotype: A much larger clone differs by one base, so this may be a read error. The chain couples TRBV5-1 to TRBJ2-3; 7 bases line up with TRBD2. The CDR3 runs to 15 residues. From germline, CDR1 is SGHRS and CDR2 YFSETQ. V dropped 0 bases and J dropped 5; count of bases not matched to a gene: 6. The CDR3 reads CASSLGAGVGDTQYF. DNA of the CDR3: TGCGCCAGCAGCTTGGGGGCGGGAGTGGGAGATACGCAGTATTTT.

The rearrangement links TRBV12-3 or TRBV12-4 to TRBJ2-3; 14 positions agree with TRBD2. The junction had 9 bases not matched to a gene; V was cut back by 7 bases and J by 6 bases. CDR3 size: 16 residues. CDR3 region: CASTWGLAGVSDTQYF. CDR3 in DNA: TGTGCCAGCACCTGGGGACTAGCGGGAGTCAGCGATACGCAGTATTTT.

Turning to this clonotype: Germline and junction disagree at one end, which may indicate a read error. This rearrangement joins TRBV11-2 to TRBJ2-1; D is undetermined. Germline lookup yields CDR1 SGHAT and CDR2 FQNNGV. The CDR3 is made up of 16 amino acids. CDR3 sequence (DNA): TGTGCAAGCAGCTTAGATCCAGAGAGCTCCTGCAACGAGCAGTTCTTC. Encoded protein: CASSLDPESSCNEQFF.

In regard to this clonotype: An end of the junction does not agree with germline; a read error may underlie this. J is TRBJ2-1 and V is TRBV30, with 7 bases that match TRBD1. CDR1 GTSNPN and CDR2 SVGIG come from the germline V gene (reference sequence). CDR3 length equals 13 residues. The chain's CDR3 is CACAGTAYNEQFF. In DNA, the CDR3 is TGTGCCTGTGCTGGGACAGCCTACAACGAGCAGTTCTTC.

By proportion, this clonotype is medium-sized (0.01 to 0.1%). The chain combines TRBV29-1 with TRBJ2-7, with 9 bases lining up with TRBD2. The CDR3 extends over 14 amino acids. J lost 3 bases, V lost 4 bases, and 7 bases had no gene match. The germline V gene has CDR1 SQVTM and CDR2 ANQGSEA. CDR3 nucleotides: TGCAGCGTTGTTTTAGCGGGAGCATTCTACGAGCAGTACTTC. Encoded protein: CSVVLAGAFYEQYF.

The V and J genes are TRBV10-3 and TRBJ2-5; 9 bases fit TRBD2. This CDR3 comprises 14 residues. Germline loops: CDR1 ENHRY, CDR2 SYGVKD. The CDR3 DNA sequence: TGTCCCACCGTGCCAGGACTAGCGATGGAGACCCAGTACTTC. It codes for CPTVPGLAMETQYF.

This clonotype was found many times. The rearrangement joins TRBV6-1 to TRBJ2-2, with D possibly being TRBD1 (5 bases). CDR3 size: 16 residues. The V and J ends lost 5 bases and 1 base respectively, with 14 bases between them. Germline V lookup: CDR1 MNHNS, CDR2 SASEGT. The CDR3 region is CASSKTLQVNTGELFF. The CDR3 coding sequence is TGTGCCAGCAGTAAAACACTACAGGTGAACACCGGGGAGCTGTTTTTT.

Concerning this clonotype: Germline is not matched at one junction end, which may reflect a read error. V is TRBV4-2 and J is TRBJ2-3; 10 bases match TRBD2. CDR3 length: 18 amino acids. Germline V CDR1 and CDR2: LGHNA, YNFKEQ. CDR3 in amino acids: CASSQVVLLAGATDTQYF. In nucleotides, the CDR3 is TGTGCCAGTAGCCAAGTGGTGCTTCTAGCGGGGGCGACAGATACGCAGTATTTT.

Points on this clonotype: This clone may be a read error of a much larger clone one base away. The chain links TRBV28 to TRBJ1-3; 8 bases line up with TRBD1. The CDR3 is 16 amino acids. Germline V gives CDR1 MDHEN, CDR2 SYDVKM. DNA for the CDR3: TGTGCCAGCAGTTCTGGACAGGGCGCCTCTAGAAACACCATATATTTT. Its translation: CASSSGQGASRNTIYF.

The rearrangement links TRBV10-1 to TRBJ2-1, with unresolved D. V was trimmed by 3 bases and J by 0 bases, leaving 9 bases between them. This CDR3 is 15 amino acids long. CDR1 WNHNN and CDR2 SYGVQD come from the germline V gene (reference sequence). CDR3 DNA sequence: TGCGCCAGCAGTGAAGGCGCAAACTCCTACAATGAGCAGTTCTTC. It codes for CASSEGANSYNEQFF.

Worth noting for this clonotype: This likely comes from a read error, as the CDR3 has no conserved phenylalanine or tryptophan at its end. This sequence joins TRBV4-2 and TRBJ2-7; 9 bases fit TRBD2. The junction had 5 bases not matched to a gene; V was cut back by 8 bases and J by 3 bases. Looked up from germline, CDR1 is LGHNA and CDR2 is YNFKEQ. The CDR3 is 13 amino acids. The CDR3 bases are TGTGCCAGCGGCGTTAGCGGGAGCTACGAGCAGTACTCC. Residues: CASGVSGSYEQYS.

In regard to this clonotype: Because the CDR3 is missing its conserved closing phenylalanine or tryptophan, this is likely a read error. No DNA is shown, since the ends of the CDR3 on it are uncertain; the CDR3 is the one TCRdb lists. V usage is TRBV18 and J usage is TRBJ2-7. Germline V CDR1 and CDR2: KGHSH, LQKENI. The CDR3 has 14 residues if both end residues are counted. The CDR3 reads CASSPPHLSYEQHL.

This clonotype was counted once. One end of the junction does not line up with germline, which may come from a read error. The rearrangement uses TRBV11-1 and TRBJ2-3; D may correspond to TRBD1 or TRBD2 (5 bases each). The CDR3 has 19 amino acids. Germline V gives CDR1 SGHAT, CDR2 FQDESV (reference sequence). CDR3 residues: CACSSGGSSVGALTDTQYF. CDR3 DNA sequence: TGTGCCTGCAGCTCTGGGGGAAGCTCTGTTGGAGCCCTCACAGATACGCAGTATTTT.

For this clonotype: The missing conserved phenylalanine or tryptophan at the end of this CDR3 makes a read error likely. The CDR3 region is CASSLPPTGAVEQYL. The DNA of the CDR3 is TGTGCCAGCAGTCTCCCCCCGACAGGGGCGGTCGAGCAGTACTTG. The V call is TRBV6-6, the J call TRBJ2-7, with TRBD1 matching 8 bases. Trimming at V came to 5 bases and at J to 6 bases, leaving 12 bases not matched to a gene. CDR1 and CDR2 (germline): MNHNY, SVGAGI (reference sequence). This CDR3 comprises 15 residues.

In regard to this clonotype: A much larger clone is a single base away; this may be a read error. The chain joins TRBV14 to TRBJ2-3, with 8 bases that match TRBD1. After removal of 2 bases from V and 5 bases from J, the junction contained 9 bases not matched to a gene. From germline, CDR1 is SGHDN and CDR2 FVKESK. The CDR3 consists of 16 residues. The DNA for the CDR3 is TGTGCCAGCAGCCAACGACAGGGGAGAGGGATAGATACGCAGTATTTT. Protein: CASSQRQGRGIDTQYF.